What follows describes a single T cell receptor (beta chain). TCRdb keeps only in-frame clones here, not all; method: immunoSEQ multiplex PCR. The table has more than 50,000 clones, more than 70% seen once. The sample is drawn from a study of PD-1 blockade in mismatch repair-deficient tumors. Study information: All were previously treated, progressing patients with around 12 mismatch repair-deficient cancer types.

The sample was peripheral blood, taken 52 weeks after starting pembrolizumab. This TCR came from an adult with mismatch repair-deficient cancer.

The CDR3: CASSLARGHEQYF. CDR3 in DNA: TGTGCCAGCAGCTTAGCTCGTGGCCACGAGCAGTACTTC. The chain uses TRBV7-6 and TRBJ2-5; D is ambiguous. TRBJ2-7 explains the end of the DNA better; the J call may be wrong. The CDR3 consists of 13 residues. Germline CDR1 and CDR2: SGHVS and FNYEAQ.